This entry lists 13 T cell receptor beta chains sequenced from one sample in a study of shared clonotypes between healthy human individuals. Profiled with immunoSEQ multiplex PCR; TCRdb holds only in-frame clones, not every one. Of 1.5 million to 2.5 million clones detected, roughly 94% appear once; the ten largest clones hold 1.2%. Naive CD8 cells lacked CD45RO and underwent positive selection for CCR7, leaving out terminally differentiated effector memory CD45RA+ cells. The sequencing input was naive CD8+ T cells sorted from blood. These TCRs come from a man between 18 and 35 years old in good health.

The gene calls are TRBV27 and TRBJ2-2; TRBD2 agrees at 8 bases. The CDR3 covers 16 residues. Per the germline V gene, CDR1 is MNHEY and CDR2 is SMNVEV (reference sequence). Trimming removed 5 bases from V and 7 bases from J; junction bases left unmatched: 12. The chain's CDR3 is CASSPGGARSDGELFF. CDR3 bases: TGTGCCAGCAGTCCCGGGGGGGCCCGGTCGGACGGGGAGCTGTTTTTT.

To note about this clone: Other DNA variants within this sample encode the same CDR3. The rearrangement uses TRBV25-1 and TRBJ2-5; no clear D gene. CDR3 length: 10 residues. Trimming took 3 bases from V and 5 from J, leaving 1 base between them. Germline-derived CDR1 and CDR2 are MGHDK and SYGVNS. For the CDR3, the DNA is TGTGCCAGCAGTGAGGAGACCCAGTACTTC. Translating gives CASSEETQYF.

This chain joins TRBV25-1 and TRBJ1-1, with a tentative D call TRBD1 (5 bases). V was shortened by 5 bases and J by 5 bases, with 12 bases between the two germline ends. In germline, CDR1 is MGHDK, CDR2 SYGVNS. The CDR3 sequence is 13 residues long. The CDR3 spells CASSQGIGTEAFF. The CDR3 DNA follows: TGTGCCAGCAGTCAGGGTATTGGAACTGAAGCTTTCTTT.

A remark on this clone: The same CDR3 can be traced to other DNA sequences in this sample. The chain uses TRBV5-1 and TRBJ2-7, with 8 bases matching TRBD1. CDR1 is SGHRS, CDR2 YFSETQ, per germline. This CDR3 is 15 amino acids long. After removal of 0 bases from V and 1 base from J, the junction contained 3 bases not matched to a gene. The CDR3: CASSLAGTGSYEQYF. The CDR3 DNA is TGCGCCAGCAGCTTGGCTGGGACAGGTTCCTACGAGCAGTACTTC. Looking up the rest from reference TRBV5-1 and TRBJ2-7 gives the full variable domain: KAGVTQTPRYLIKTRGQQVTLSCSPISGHRSVSWYQQTPGQGLQFLFEYFSETQRNKGNFPGRFSGRQFSNSRSEMNVSTLELGDSALYLCASSLAGTGSYEQYFGPGTRLTVT.

This clone showed up just a few times. The J gene is TRBJ2-5, the V gene TRBV7-9; the D is unclear. There are 13 residues in the CDR3. Trimming took 1 base from V and 4 from J, leaving 7 bases between them. Germline lookup yields CDR1 SEHNR and CDR2 FQNEAQ (reference sequence). The CDR3 spells CASSLEGIETQYF. In DNA form, the CDR3 reads TGTGCCAGCAGCTTAGAGGGTATAGAGACCCAGTACTTC.

As regards this clone: The sample holds other DNA sequences that translate to the same CDR3. The rearrangement uses TRBV27 and TRBJ2-7; the match to TRBD2 covers 10 bases. This CDR3 is built from 14 residues. CDR1 is MNHEY and CDR2 is SMNVEV in the germline V gene (reference sequence). V trimming: 6 bases; J trimming: 3 bases; junction bases outside the gene matches: 5. CDR3 residues: CASSSGRALYEQYF. DNA for the CDR3: TGTGCCAGCAGCAGCGGGAGGGCCCTCTACGAGCAGTACTTC.

This chain uses TRBV29-1 with TRBJ1-1; TRBD1 is a possible D gene (5 bases). The CDR3 extends over 15 amino acids. V was trimmed by 0 bases and J by 4 bases, leaving 15 bases between them. The germline V gene has CDR1 SQVTM and CDR2 ANQGSEA. This CDR3 reads CSVEDTGTPPTEAFF. Written as DNA, the CDR3 is TGCAGCGTTGAAGACACCGGGACCCCTCCCACTGAAGCTTTCTTT. Supplemented by reference TRBV29-1 and TRBJ1-1, the full variable domain reads SAVISQKPSRDICQRGTSLTIQCQVDSQVTMMFWYRQQPGQSLTLIATANQGSEATYESGFVIDKFPISRPNLTFSTLTVSNMSPEDSSIYLCSVEDTGTPPTEAFFGQGTRLTVV.

The chain employs TRBV27 and TRBJ2-3, with D tentatively TRBD1 or TRBD2 (5 bases each). This CDR3 is 14 amino acids long. The germline gives CDR1 MNHEY, CDR2 SMNVEV (reference sequence). The germline V and J ends were trimmed by 3 bases and 2 bases, with 9 bases remaining between them. CDR3: CASSFTGPTDTQYF. The CDR3 nucleotides read TGTGCCAGCAGTTTCACGGGACCCACAGATACGCAGTATTTT.

V usage is TRBV19 and J usage is TRBJ2-2, with a weak D call TRBD2 (6 bases). This CDR3 is 13 amino acids long. The V gene lost 4 bases and the J gene lost 3 bases, with 6 bases spanning the gap. CDR1 LNHDA and CDR2 SQIVND come from the germline V gene (reference sequence). CDR3 nucleotide sequence: TGTGCCAGTAGTAGGAGGGACACCGGGGAGCTGTTTTTT. Protein sequence: CASSRRDTGELFF.

The V call is TRBV2, the J call TRBJ2-7; D is unclear. V lost 8 bases, J lost 0 bases, and 8 bases lay in between. The length of the CDR3 is 12 residues. Germline V gene data show CDR1 as SNHLY and CDR2 as FYNNEI. In nucleotides, the CDR3 is TGTGCCAGCGGCAGGTACTCCTACGAGCAGTACTTC. Translated: CASGRYSYEQYF.

The chain combines TRBV4-1 with TRBJ2-7; tentatively, D is TRBD2 (5 bases). Germline CDR1 MGHRA, CDR2 YSYEKL. V gave up 0 bases and J gave up 1 base, with 10 bases separating them. The CDR3 sequence is 15 residues long. The CDR3 here is CASSQEITGSYEQYF. As DNA, the CDR3 is TGCGCCAGCAGCCAAGAAATAACGGGATCCTACGAGCAGTACTTC.

The rearrangement uses TRBV28 and TRBJ1-1, with D possibly TRBD1 on 5 matching bases. V lost 3 bases and J lost 1, with 15 bases in between. From germline, CDR1 is MDHEN and CDR2 SYDVKM. The CDR3 contains 16 residues. This CDR3 reads CASSFLGGLENTEAFF. The CDR3 region has the DNA TGTGCCAGCAGTTTTCTGGGGGGTTTAGAGAACACTGAAGCTTTCTTT.

This clone has a single count. The J gene is TRBJ2-7, the V gene TRBV2; 8 positions match TRBD1. The CDR3 extends over 14 amino acids. The V gene end was trimmed by 4 bases and the J gene end by 3 bases; junction bases not matched to a gene: 5. The germline V gene has CDR1 SNHLY and CDR2 FYNNEI. The CDR3 loop reads CASSVDRGLYEQYF. The DNA of the CDR3 is TGTGCCAGCAGTGTAGACAGGGGTCTCTACGAGCAGTACTTC.